This entry lists 18 T cell receptor beta chains sequenced from one sample in a study of blood T cell repertoires in COVID-19. Generated by immunoSEQ multiplex PCR, the TCRdb table keeps only in-frame clones and is missing some. The sample consists of some 160,000 clones, roughly 91% of them appearing once. Sequencing input: peripheral blood. These receptors all come from a man between 18 and 29 years old with COVID-19, enrolled during active disease.

The CDR3 nucleotides are TGTGCCAGCAGCTCCTCTCTGCCCAGGGGGCTGGATGAAGCTTTCTTT. This translates into CASSSSLPRGLDEAFF. The rearrangement links TRBV7-9 to TRBJ1-1, with 8 bases identical to TRBD1. CDR3 length: 16 residues. CDR1 and CDR2 (germline): SEHNR, FQNEAQ (reference sequence). V was clipped by 4 bases and J by 7 bases; unmatched bases: 14.

The genes are TRBV18 and TRBJ1-2; TRBD1 matches 7 bases. Losses at the gene ends were 3 bases for V and 5 bases for J; bases not matched to a gene: 3. In germline, CDR1 is KGHSH, CDR2 LQKENI. The CDR3 spans 13 residues. CDR3 sequence: CASSPGQAYGYTF. The CDR3 DNA is TGTGCCAGCTCACCCGGACAGGCTTATGGCTACACCTTC.

The rearrangement uses TRBV10-2 and TRBJ2-7, with TRBD1 matching over 8 bases. Trimming cost V 7 bases and J 6 bases; bases outside gene matches: 14. This CDR3 comprises 15 residues. Looked up from germline, CDR1 is WSHSY and CDR2 is SAAADI. The CDR3 DNA is TGCGCCAGCATCCCCTCCGGGCAGGGGGCTATCGAGCAGTACTTC. Amino acids: CASIPSGQGAIEQYF.

The V gene is TRBV3-1 (or the pseudogene TRBV3-2), the J gene TRBJ1-2, with TRBD1 identical over 8 bases. This CDR3 has 17 amino acids. Germline CDR1 and CDR2: LGHDT and YNNKEL (reference sequence). V shed 0 bases and J 3 bases; nucleotides not matched to a gene: 9. CDR3 sequence reads: CASSQDGARGPHYGYTF. The CDR3 DNA is TGTGCCAGCAGCCAAGATGGGGCCAGGGGGCCCCACTATGGCTACACCTTC.

The J gene is TRBJ2-1, the V gene TRBV24-1; D gene uncertain. Trimming removed 4 bases at V and 0 bases at J, with 6 bases between. Germline loops: CDR1 KGHDR, CDR2 SFDVKD. The CDR3 has 14 amino acids. CDR3 DNA sequence: TGTGCCACCAGTGACAGGAACTCCTACAATGAGCAGTTCTTC. Amino acids: CATSDRNSYNEQFF.

The chain combines TRBV29-1 with TRBJ2-1; 9 bases are shared with TRBD2. With V trimmed by 4 bases and J by 3 bases, 19 bases remained unmatched. CDR1 SQVTM and CDR2 ANQGSEA come from the germline V gene. The CDR3 is 19 amino acids. Written as DNA, the CDR3 is TGCAGCGTTGTGGGACTAAGCGGGAGGTCCGTGAAGGGCTACAATGAGCAGTTCTTC. This sequence encodes CSVVGLSGRSVKGYNEQFF.

In its sample, this clone was seen once. CDR3 in DNA: TGTGCCAGCAGTTACGCTTTGGAACAGGGTGTGTACGAGCAGTACTTC. Translated: CASSYALEQGVYEQYF. The chain combines TRBV6-6 with TRBJ2-7, with D perhaps TRBD1 (6 bases). The length of the CDR3 is 16 residues. V was cut by 2 bases and J by 4 bases, with 18 bases left in between. The germline V gene encodes CDR1 MNHNY and CDR2 SVGAGI (reference sequence).

The V call is TRBV28, the J call TRBJ2-1; the D is unclear. The CDR3 is 14 residues long. CDR1 and CDR2 (germline): MDHEN, SYDVKM. Trimming removed 6 bases from V and 0 bases from J, with 9 bases in between. CDR3 in amino acids: CASRYRASYNEQFF. In nucleotides, the CDR3 is TGTGCCAGCAGGTACCGCGCCTCCTACAATGAGCAGTTCTTC.

V gene TRBV24-1 combines with J gene TRBJ2-3, with TRBD2 identical over 7 bases. The CDR3 covers 17 residues. Germline-derived CDR1 and CDR2 are KGHDR and SFDVKD. The J segment lost 0 bases and the V segment lost 4 bases, leaving 9 bases of the junction unmatched. This chain's CDR3 is CATSDPVKRESTDTQYF. CDR3 coding DNA: TGTGCCACCAGTGACCCCGTGAAGCGGGAAAGCACAGATACGCAGTATTTT.

The J gene is TRBJ2-7, the V gene TRBV5-1, with D perhaps matching TRBD1 (5 bases). The CDR3 is made up of 14 amino acids. V shed 0 bases and J shed 2 bases, with 9 bases lying between them. Germline CDR1 reads SGHRS; CDR2 reads YFSETQ. As DNA, the CDR3 is TGCGCCAGCAGCTTGGAATCAGGGACCTACGAGCAGTACTTC. Protein product: CASSLESGTYEQYF.

The rearrangement links TRBV5-1 to TRBJ2-3; TRBD1 aligns across 9 bases. The CDR3 is 15 residues long. Germline CDR1 SGHRS, CDR2 YFSETQ. V was clipped by 3 bases and J by 2 bases; unmatched bases: 4. The CDR3 DNA sequence: TGCGCCAGCAGCTCGGGACAGGGAACCACAGATACGCAGTATTTT. Encoded protein: CASSSGQGTTDTQYF. Drawing the rest from reference TRBV5-1 and TRBJ2-3, the complete variable domain is KAGVTQTPRYLIKTRGQQVTLSCSPISGHRSVSWYQQTPGQGLQFLFEYFSETQRNKGNFPGRFSGRQFSNSRSEMNVSTLELGDSALYLCASSSGQGTTDTQYFGPGTRLTVL.

The J gene is TRBJ1-5, the V gene TRBV30; D might be TRBD1 (5 bases). Germline V gene data show CDR1 as GTSNPN and CDR2 as SVGIG (reference sequence). The CDR3 length is 13 residues. V gave up 3 bases and J gave up 2 bases, with 8 bases separating them. The CDR3: CAWSTGGNQPQHF. The CDR3 DNA sequence: TGTGCCTGGAGCACGGGGGGCAATCAGCCCCAGCATTTT.

This chain uses TRBV6-5 with TRBJ1-6; D gene unclear. Trimming shortened V by 8 bases and J by 0 bases, and 5 bases separated the two germline ends. The CDR3 loop spans 13 amino acids. Looked up from germline, CDR1 is MNHEY and CDR2 is SVGAGI. The CDR3 DNA is TGTGCCAGCTTCGTCTCCTATAATTCACCCCTCCACTTT. Translated, it gives CASFVSYNSPLHF.

The chain links TRBV11-2 to TRBJ2-7; 11 bases map to TRBD1. CDR3 length: 14 residues. CDR1 and CDR2 (germline): SGHAT, FQNNGV. The ends lost 4 bases at V and 2 bases at J; junction bases unmatched: 1. CDR3 nucleotide sequence: TGTGCCAGCAGCTGGGACAGGGGGGCCTACGAGCAGTACTTC. This codes for CASSWDRGAYEQYF.

As DNA, the CDR3 is TGCGCCAGCAGTCGGGGACTAGCGGTCTACAATGAGCAGTTCTTC. Its translation: CASSRGLAVYNEQFF. The V gene is TRBV10-2, the J gene TRBJ2-1, with 11 bases identical to TRBD2. V gave up 5 bases and J gave up 3 bases; unmatched junction bases: 3. The CDR3 spans 15 residues. Germline assignment: CDR1 WSHSY and CDR2 SAAADI.

The chain couples TRBV5-1 to TRBJ2-3; TRBD2 is a possible D gene (5 bases). Per germline, CDR1 SGHRS and CDR2 YFSETQ. This CDR3 has 15 residues. V lost 3 bases, J lost 3 bases, and 14 bases lay in between. CDR3 DNA sequence: TGCGCCAGCAGCTCGACCCTCACGGGAACAGATACGCAGTATTTT. Protein product: CASSSTLTGTDTQYF.

This chain joins TRBV29-1 and TRBJ2-5, with a weak D call TRBD2 (6 bases). V was shortened by 2 bases and J by 0 bases, with 13 bases between the two germline ends. CDR1 and CDR2 from the germline V gene are SQVTM and ANQGSEA. The CDR3 is made up of 15 amino acids. The CDR3 loop reads CSVEIPTRDQETQYF. In DNA, the CDR3 is TGCAGCGTTGAAATTCCGACTAGAGACCAAGAGACCCAGTACTTC. The variable domain in full, completed from reference TRBV29-1 and TRBJ2-5, reads SAVISQKPSRDICQRGTSLTIQCQVDSQVTMMFWYRQQPGQSLTLIATANQGSEATYESGFVIDKFPISRPNLTFSTLTVSNMSPEDSSIYLCSVEIPTRDQETQYFGPGTRLLVL.

The rearrangement uses TRBV2 and TRBJ2-1; 7 nucleotides agree with TRBD1. The V segment lost 11 bases and the J segment 4 bases; nucleotides outside the gene matches: 14. Germline V gene data show CDR1 as SNHLY and CDR2 as FYNNEI. The CDR3 totals 15 residues. CDR3 sequence reads: CAFAPGTVDYNEQFF. CDR3 coding DNA: TGTGCCTTCGCCCCCGGGACAGTGGATTACAATGAGCAGTTCTTC. The full variable domain, its missing parts supplied by reference TRBV2 and TRBJ2-1, is EPEVTQTPSHQVTQMGQEVILRCVPISNHLYFYWYRQILGQKVEFLVSFYNNEISEKSEIFDDQFSVERPDGSNFTLKIRSTKLEDSAMYFCAFAPGTVDYNEQFFGPGTRLTVL.